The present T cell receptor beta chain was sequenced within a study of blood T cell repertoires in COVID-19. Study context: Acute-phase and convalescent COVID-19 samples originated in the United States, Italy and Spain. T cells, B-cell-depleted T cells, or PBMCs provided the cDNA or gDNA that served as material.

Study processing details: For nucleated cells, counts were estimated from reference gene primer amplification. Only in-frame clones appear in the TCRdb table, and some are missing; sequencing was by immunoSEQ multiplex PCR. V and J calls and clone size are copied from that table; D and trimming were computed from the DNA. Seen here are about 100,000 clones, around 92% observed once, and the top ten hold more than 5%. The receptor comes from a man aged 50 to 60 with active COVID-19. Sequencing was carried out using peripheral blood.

The DNA for the CDR3 is TGTGCCAGCAACCTTGAGGGGGGGGTCTACGAGCAGTACTTC. This encodes CASNLEGGVYEQYF. The chain uses TRBV6-6 and TRBJ2-7, with a possible D match to TRBD2 (7 bases). CDR3 length equals 14 residues. Germline V CDR1 and CDR2: MNHNY, SVGAGI (reference sequence). Trimming removed 7 bases at V and 3 bases at J, with 16 bases between.